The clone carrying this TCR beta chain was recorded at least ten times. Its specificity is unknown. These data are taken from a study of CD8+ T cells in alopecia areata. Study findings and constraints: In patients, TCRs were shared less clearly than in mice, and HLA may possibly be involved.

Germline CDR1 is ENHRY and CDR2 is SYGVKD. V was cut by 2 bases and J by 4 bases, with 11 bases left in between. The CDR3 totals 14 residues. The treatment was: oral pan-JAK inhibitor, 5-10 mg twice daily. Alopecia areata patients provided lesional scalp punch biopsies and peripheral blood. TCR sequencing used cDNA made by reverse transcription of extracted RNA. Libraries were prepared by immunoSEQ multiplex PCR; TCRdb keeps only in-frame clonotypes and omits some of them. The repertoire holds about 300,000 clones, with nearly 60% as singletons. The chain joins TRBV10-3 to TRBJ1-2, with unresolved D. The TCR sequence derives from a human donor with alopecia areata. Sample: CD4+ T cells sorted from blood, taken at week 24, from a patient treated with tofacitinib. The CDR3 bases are TGTGCCATCAGTGAGAGGGTGCAGCTCTATGGCTACACCTTC. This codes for CAISERVQLYGYTF.